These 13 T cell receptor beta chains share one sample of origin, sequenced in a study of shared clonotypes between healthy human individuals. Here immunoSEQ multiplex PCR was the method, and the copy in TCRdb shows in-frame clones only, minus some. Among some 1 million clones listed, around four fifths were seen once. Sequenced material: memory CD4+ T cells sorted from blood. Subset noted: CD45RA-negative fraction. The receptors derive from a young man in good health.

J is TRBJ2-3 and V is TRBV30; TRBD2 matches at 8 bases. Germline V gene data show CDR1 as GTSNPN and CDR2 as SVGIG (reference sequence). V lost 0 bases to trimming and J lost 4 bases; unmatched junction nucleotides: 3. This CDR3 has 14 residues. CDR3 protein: CAWSVAGDADTQYF. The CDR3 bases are TGTGCCTGGAGTGTAGCGGGAGACGCAGATACGCAGTATTTT.

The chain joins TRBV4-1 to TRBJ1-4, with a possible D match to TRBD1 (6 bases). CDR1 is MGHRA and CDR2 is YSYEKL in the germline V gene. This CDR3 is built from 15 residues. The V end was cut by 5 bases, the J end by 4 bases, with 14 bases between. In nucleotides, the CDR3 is TGCGCCAGCAGCGGGGGCGGGTGGAATAATGAAAAACTGTTTTTT. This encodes CASSGGGWNNEKLFF.

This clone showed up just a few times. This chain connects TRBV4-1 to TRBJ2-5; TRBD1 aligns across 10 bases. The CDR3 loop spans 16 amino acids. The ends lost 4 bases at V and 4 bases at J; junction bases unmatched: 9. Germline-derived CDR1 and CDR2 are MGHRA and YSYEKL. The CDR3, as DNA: TGCGCCAGCAGCCCCGGGACAGGGGATTTCAGAGAGACCCAGTACTTC. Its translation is CASSPGTGDFRETQYF.

This chain's CDR3 is CASSLGGTSRNTGELFF. The CDR3 nucleotides are TGTGCCAGCAGCCTTGGTGGGACAAGCCGGAACACCGGGGAGCTGTTTTTT. This rearrangement joins TRBV5-6 to TRBJ2-2, with TRBD1 as a possible D gene (6 bases). Trimming took 4 bases from V and 1 from J, leaving 17 bases between them. This CDR3 has 17 residues. Germline V gene lookup returns CDR1 SGHDT and CDR2 YYEEEE.

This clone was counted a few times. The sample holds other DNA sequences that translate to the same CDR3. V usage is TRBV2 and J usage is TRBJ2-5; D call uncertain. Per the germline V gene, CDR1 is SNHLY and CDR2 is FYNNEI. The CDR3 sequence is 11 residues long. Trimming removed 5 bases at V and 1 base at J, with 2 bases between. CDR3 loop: CASSIQETQYF. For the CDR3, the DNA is TGTGCCAGCAGTATCCAAGAGACCCAGTACTTC.

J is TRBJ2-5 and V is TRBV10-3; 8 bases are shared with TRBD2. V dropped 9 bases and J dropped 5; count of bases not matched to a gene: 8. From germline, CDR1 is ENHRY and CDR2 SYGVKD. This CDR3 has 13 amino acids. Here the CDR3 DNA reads TGTGCCATTTGGCGGGGGGAGGGCGAGACCCAGTACTTC. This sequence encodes CAIWRGEGETQYF.

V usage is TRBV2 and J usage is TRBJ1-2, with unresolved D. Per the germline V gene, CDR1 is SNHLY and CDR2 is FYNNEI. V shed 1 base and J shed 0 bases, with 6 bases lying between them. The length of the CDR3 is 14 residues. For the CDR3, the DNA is TGTGCCAGCAGTGAAGAAGGGTCTAACTATGGCTACACCTTC. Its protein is CASSEEGSNYGYTF.

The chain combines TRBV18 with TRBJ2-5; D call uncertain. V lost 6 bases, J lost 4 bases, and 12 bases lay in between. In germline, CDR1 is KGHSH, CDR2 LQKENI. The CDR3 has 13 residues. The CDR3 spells CASSSMERETQYF. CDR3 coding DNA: TGTGCCAGCTCTTCCATGGAGAGAGAGACCCAGTACTTC.

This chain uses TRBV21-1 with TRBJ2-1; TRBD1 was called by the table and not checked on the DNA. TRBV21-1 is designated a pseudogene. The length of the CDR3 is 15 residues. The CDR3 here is CARNPGTVGGNEQFF. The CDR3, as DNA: TGTGCCAGAAACCCAGGGACAGTTGGAGGGAATGAGCAGTTCTTC.

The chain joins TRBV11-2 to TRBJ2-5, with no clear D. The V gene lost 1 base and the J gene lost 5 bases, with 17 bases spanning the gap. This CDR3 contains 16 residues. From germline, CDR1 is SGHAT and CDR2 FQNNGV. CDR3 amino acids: CASSLAAGHPRETQYF. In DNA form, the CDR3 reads TGTGCCAGCAGCTTAGCTGCAGGCCACCCGAGGGAGACCCAGTACTTC.

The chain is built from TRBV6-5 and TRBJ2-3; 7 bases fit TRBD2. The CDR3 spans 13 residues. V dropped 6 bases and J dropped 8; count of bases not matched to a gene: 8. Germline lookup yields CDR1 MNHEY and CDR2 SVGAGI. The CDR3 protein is CASRLLATGTQYF. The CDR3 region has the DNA TGTGCCAGCAGGTTACTAGCGACTGGTACGCAGTATTTT.

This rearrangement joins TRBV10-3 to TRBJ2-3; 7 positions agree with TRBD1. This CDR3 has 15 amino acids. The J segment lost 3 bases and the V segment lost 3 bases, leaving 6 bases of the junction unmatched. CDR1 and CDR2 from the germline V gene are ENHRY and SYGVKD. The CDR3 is CAISELGGATDTQYF. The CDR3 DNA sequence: TGTGCCATCAGTGAACTAGGGGGCGCGACAGATACGCAGTATTTT.

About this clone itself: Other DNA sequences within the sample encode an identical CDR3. The CDR3 coding sequence is TGTGCCAGCAGTTTGACTAGCGGGGGCTCCTACGAGCAGTACTTC. Translating it yields CASSLTSGGSYEQYF. V is TRBV27 and J is TRBJ2-7; 12 nucleotides agree with TRBD2. CDR3 length: 15 amino acids. With V trimmed by 3 bases and J by 0 bases, 0 bases remained unmatched. In germline, CDR1 is MNHEY, CDR2 SMNVEV (reference sequence).